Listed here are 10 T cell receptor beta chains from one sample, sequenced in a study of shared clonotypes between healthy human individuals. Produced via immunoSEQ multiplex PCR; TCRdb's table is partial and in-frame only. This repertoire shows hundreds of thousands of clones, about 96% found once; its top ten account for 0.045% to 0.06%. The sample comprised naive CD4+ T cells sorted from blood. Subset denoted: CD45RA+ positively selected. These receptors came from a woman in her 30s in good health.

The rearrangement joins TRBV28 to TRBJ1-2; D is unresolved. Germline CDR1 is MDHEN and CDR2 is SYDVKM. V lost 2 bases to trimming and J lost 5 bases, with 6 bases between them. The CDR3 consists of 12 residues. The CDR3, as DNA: TGTGCCAGCAGTTTACCTCAATATGGCTACACCTTC. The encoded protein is CASSLPQYGYTF.

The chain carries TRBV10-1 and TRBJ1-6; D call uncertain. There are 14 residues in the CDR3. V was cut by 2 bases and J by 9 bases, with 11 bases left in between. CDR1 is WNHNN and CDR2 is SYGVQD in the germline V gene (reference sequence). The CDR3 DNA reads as TGCGCCAGCAGTGAGGGGTGGGGTCGTTCACCCCTCCACTTT. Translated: CASSEGWGRSPLHF.

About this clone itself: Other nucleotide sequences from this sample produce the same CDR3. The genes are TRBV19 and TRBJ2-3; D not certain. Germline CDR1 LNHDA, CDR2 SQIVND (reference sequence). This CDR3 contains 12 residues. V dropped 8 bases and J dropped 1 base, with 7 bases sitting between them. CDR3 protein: CASSQGTDTQYF. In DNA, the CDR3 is TGTGCCAGTTCCCAAGGCACAGATACGCAGTATTTT.

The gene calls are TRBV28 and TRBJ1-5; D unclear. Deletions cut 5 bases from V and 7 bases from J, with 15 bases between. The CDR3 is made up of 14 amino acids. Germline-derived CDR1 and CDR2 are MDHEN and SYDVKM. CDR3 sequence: CASSLTQSRQPQHF. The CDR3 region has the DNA TGTGCCAGCAGTCTTACACAATCCCGGCAGCCCCAGCATTTT.

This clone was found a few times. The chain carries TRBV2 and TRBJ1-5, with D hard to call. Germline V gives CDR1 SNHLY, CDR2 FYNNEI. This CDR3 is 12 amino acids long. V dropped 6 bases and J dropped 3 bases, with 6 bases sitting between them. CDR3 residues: CASSRFNQPQHF. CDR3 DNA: TGTGCCAGCAGCAGGTTCAATCAGCCCCAGCATTTT.

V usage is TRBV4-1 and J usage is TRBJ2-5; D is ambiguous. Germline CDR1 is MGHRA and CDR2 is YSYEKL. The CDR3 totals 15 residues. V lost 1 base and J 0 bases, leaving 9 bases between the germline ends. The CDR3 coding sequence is TGCGCCAGCAGCCAAGGGGGAACAGACCAAGAGACCCAGTACTTC. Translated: CASSQGGTDQETQYF.

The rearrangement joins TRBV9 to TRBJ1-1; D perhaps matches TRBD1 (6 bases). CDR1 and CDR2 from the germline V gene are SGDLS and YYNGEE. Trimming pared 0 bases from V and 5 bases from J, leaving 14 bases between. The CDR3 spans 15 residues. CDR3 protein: CASSVGGAQGTEAFF. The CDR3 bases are TGTGCCAGCAGCGTAGGGGGTGCGCAGGGGACTGAAGCTTTCTTT. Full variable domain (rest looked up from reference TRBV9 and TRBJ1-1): DSGVTQTPKHLITATGQRVTLRCSPRSGDLSVYWYQQSLDQGLQFLIQYYNGEERAKGNILERFSAQQFPDLHSELNLSSLELGDSALYFCASSVGGAQGTEAFFGQGTRLTVV.

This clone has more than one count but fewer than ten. The CDR3 region has the DNA TGCGCCAGCAGTGAGTCTCACAGGGGTCGGGAGACCCAGTACTTC. This gives the protein CASSESHRGRETQYF. The chain links TRBV10-2 to TRBJ2-5; 7 nucleotides match TRBD1. CDR3 size: 15 residues. Germline loops: CDR1 WSHSY, CDR2 SAAADI. The trim removed 0 bases at V and 5 bases at J, leaving 6 bases unmatched.

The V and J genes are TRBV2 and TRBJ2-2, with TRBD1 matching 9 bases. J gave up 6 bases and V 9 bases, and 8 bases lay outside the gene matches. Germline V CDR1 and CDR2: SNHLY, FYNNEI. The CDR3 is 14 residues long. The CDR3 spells CASTRQGVAGELFF. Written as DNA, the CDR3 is TGTGCCAGTACCAGACAGGGGGTGGCCGGGGAGCTGTTTTTT.

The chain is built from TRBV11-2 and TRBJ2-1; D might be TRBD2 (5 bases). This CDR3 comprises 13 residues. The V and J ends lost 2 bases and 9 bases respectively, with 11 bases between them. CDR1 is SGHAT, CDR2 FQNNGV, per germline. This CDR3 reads CASSLSLGAEQFF. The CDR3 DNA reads TGTGCCAGCAGCTTATCACTAGGAGCTGAGCAGTTCTTC.